This entry lists 15 T cell receptor beta chains sequenced from one sample in a study of CD8 T cells in ankylosing spondylitis. General study points: A TCR beta motif of under 10 highly homologous variants seemed to mark ankylosing spondylitis blood.

The antigens these receptors bind are not known. MiXCR, run by TCRdb on the 5' RACE reads, gives a single entry per CDR3 protein. The table includes 700,000 to 1,000,000 distinct CDR3 sequences, about 12% detected once. The sequenced sample consisted of blood, either unsorted or a sorted T cell fraction (not recorded which). Every receptor here comes from a male donor with ankylosing spondylitis.

The sample holds a few counts of this clonotype. The V gene is TRBV5-1, the J gene TRBJ2-7; D is uncertain. V dropped 0 bases and J dropped 5 bases, with 12 bases sitting between them. The germline gives CDR1 SGHRS, CDR2 YFSETQ. The CDR3 is made up of 14 amino acids. The DNA of the CDR3 is TGCGCCAGCAGCTTGGCACAAGGCGGAAACGAGCAGTACTTC. Amino acid sequence: CASSLAQGGNEQYF.

This clonotype was detected many times. The rearrangement links TRBV29-1 to TRBJ1-2, with 8 positions matching TRBD1. Germline-derived CDR1 and CDR2 are SQVTM and ANQGSEA. This CDR3 comprises 12 residues. Trimming took 7 bases from V and 5 from J; bases not matched to a gene: 6. CDR3 amino acids: CSAKTGEYGYTF. In nucleotides, the CDR3 is TGCAGCGCGAAGACAGGGGAGTATGGCTACACCTTC.

This clonotype was recorded a few times. The J gene is TRBJ2-7, the V gene TRBV7-9; 8 bases line up with TRBD1. This CDR3 region has 13 residues. Germline V gene lookup returns CDR1 SEHNR and CDR2 FQNEAQ (reference sequence). Germline trimming cut 8 bases from V and 5 bases from J; bases unmatched to any gene: 8. The CDR3 DNA sequence: TGTGCCAGCGGCAACAGGGGGAGGAACGAGCAGTACTTC. It yields the protein CASGNRGRNEQYF.

This clonotype was counted many times. The V and J genes are TRBV6-6 and TRBJ1-2; possibly TRBD1 for D (5 bases). The V and J ends lost 2 bases and 8 bases respectively, with 6 bases between them. The CDR3 consists of 11 residues. Looked up from germline, CDR1 is MNHNY and CDR2 is SVGAGI (reference sequence). In nucleotides, the CDR3 is TGTGCCAGCAGTTACCGACAGGGCTACACCTTC. Encoded protein: CASSYRQGYTF.

In this sample, this clonotype turned up a few times. This chain links TRBV5-1 with TRBJ1-4; D is uncertain. This CDR3 contains 15 residues. Between the trimmed V and J ends, which lost 3 bases and 2 bases, there was a span of 11 bases. From germline, CDR1 is SGHRS and CDR2 YFSETQ. CDR3: CASSYDIGTNEKLFF. The CDR3 DNA reads TGCGCCAGCAGCTACGACATCGGGACTAATGAAAAACTGTTTTTT.

This clonotype was recorded a few times. The genes are TRBV7-9 and TRBJ1-1, with a tentative D call TRBD1 (5 bases). Germline values: CDR1 SEHNR, CDR2 FQNEAQ (reference sequence). The CDR3 totals 14 residues. V was pared by 1 base and J by 5 bases, with 11 bases between. This chain's CDR3 is CASSLGGAETEAFF. The CDR3 nucleotides read TGTGCCAGCAGCTTAGGAGGGGCAGAGACTGAAGCTTTCTTT. The entire variable domain, with the rest obtained from reference TRBV7-9 and TRBJ1-1, is as follows: DTGVSQNPRHKITKRGQNVTFRCDPISEHNRLYWYRQTLGQGPEFLTYFQNEAQLEKSRLLSDRFSAERPKGSFSTLEIQRTEQGDSAMYLCASSLGGAETEAFFGQGTRLTVV.

The chain uses TRBV12-3 or TRBV12-4 and TRBJ1-1; D unclear. V was cut by 5 bases and J by 1 base, with 11 bases left in between. The CDR3 has 14 residues. CDR3 DNA: TGTGCCAGCAGTACCCCCCCCGGGAACACTGAAGCTTTCTTT. Translation gives CASSTPPGNTEAFF.

This clonotype was found a few times. V and J are TRBV27 and TRBJ1-4; maybe TRBD1 (5 bases). Germline assignment: CDR1 MNHEY and CDR2 SMNVEV (reference sequence). CDR3 length: 13 amino acids. Between the trimmed V and J ends, which lost 6 bases and 7 bases, there was a span of 12 bases. CDR3 DNA sequence: TGTGCCAGCAGAGCGGGGCGGTTTGAAAAACTGTTTTTT. This encodes CASRAGRFEKLFF.

A few counts support this clonotype. V is TRBV15 and J is TRBJ1-2, with D unclear. The germline V gene has CDR1 LNHNV and CDR2 YYDKDF (reference sequence). V was shortened by 2 bases and J by 4 bases, with 11 bases between the two germline ends. CDR3 length: 14 residues. The CDR3 DNA reads as TGTGCCACCAGCAGAAACCCGGGCGGCTATGGCTACACCTTC. This gives the protein CATSRNPGGYGYTF. The full variable domain, completed using reference TRBV15 and TRBJ1-2, is DAMVIQNPRYQVTQFGKPVTLSCSQTLNHNVMYWYQQKSSQAPKLLFHYYDKDFNNEADTPDNFQSRRPNTSFCFLDIRSPGLGDTAMYLCATSRNPGGYGYTFGSGTRLTVV.

Only a few counts were recorded for this clonotype. The J gene is TRBJ2-5, the V gene TRBV5-1; TRBD2 agrees at 10 bases. The CDR3 runs 14 residues. V shed 2 bases, J shed 3 bases, and the junction held 1 base outside the gene matches. Germline V gene sequence: CDR1 SGHRS, CDR2 YFSETQ. The CDR3 DNA reads as TGCGCCAGCAGCTTCCTAGCGGGGGAAGAGACCCAGTACTTC. Translation gives CASSFLAGEETQYF.

In its sample, this clonotype was seen many times. This chain uses TRBV4-2 with TRBJ1-1; TRBD1 is a possible D gene (6 bases). The V gene lost 4 bases and the J gene lost 10 bases, with 19 bases spanning the gap. This CDR3 is 14 amino acids long. Germline CDR1 reads LGHNA; CDR2 reads YNFKEQ. CDR3 in amino acids: CASSPLLYKGGAFF. Here the CDR3 DNA reads TGTGCCAGCAGCCCTTTACTATACAAGGGGGGAGCTTTCTTT.

This clonotype was picked up many times. The chain is built from TRBV4-3 and TRBJ1-4, with a possible D match to TRBD1 (6 bases). The V end was cut by 4 bases, the J end by 8 bases, with 17 bases between. The CDR3 covers 15 residues. Germline values: CDR1 LGHNA, CDR2 YSLEER. The CDR3 nucleotides are TGCGCCAGCAGCCCGACCTACAGGGATAAAGAAAAACTGTTTTTT. It specifies CASSPTYRDKEKLFF.

This clonotype was found a few times. The rearrangement links TRBV24-1 to TRBJ2-3; a weak D match, TRBD2 (6 bases). Germline V gene lookup returns CDR1 KGHDR and CDR2 SFDVKD. This CDR3 has 13 amino acids. V gave up 8 bases and J gave up 2 bases, with 10 bases separating them. CDR3 nucleotides: TGTGCCACCAATGGAGGGAACACAGATACGCAGTATTTT. This encodes CATNGGNTDTQYF.

This rearrangement joins TRBV20-1 to TRBJ2-1, with D possibly being TRBD2 (5 bases). The CDR3 is 14 residues long. Trimming removed 3 bases from V and 3 bases from J, with 12 bases in between. Looked up from germline, CDR1 is DFQATT and CDR2 is SNEGSKA (reference sequence). CDR3 amino acids: CSASSLLDYNEQFF. Here the CDR3 DNA reads TGCAGTGCTAGTAGTTTACTAGACTACAATGAGCAGTTCTTC.

This clonotype occurred many times. This rearrangement joins TRBV12-3 or TRBV12-4 to TRBJ2-7, with 7 bases that match TRBD1. This CDR3 has 13 residues. The ends lost 7 bases at V and 9 bases at J; junction bases unmatched: 12. The CDR3 bases are TGTGCCAGCACCTCGAACACAGGGGTAGCGCAGTACTTC. Translating gives CASTSNTGVAQYF.